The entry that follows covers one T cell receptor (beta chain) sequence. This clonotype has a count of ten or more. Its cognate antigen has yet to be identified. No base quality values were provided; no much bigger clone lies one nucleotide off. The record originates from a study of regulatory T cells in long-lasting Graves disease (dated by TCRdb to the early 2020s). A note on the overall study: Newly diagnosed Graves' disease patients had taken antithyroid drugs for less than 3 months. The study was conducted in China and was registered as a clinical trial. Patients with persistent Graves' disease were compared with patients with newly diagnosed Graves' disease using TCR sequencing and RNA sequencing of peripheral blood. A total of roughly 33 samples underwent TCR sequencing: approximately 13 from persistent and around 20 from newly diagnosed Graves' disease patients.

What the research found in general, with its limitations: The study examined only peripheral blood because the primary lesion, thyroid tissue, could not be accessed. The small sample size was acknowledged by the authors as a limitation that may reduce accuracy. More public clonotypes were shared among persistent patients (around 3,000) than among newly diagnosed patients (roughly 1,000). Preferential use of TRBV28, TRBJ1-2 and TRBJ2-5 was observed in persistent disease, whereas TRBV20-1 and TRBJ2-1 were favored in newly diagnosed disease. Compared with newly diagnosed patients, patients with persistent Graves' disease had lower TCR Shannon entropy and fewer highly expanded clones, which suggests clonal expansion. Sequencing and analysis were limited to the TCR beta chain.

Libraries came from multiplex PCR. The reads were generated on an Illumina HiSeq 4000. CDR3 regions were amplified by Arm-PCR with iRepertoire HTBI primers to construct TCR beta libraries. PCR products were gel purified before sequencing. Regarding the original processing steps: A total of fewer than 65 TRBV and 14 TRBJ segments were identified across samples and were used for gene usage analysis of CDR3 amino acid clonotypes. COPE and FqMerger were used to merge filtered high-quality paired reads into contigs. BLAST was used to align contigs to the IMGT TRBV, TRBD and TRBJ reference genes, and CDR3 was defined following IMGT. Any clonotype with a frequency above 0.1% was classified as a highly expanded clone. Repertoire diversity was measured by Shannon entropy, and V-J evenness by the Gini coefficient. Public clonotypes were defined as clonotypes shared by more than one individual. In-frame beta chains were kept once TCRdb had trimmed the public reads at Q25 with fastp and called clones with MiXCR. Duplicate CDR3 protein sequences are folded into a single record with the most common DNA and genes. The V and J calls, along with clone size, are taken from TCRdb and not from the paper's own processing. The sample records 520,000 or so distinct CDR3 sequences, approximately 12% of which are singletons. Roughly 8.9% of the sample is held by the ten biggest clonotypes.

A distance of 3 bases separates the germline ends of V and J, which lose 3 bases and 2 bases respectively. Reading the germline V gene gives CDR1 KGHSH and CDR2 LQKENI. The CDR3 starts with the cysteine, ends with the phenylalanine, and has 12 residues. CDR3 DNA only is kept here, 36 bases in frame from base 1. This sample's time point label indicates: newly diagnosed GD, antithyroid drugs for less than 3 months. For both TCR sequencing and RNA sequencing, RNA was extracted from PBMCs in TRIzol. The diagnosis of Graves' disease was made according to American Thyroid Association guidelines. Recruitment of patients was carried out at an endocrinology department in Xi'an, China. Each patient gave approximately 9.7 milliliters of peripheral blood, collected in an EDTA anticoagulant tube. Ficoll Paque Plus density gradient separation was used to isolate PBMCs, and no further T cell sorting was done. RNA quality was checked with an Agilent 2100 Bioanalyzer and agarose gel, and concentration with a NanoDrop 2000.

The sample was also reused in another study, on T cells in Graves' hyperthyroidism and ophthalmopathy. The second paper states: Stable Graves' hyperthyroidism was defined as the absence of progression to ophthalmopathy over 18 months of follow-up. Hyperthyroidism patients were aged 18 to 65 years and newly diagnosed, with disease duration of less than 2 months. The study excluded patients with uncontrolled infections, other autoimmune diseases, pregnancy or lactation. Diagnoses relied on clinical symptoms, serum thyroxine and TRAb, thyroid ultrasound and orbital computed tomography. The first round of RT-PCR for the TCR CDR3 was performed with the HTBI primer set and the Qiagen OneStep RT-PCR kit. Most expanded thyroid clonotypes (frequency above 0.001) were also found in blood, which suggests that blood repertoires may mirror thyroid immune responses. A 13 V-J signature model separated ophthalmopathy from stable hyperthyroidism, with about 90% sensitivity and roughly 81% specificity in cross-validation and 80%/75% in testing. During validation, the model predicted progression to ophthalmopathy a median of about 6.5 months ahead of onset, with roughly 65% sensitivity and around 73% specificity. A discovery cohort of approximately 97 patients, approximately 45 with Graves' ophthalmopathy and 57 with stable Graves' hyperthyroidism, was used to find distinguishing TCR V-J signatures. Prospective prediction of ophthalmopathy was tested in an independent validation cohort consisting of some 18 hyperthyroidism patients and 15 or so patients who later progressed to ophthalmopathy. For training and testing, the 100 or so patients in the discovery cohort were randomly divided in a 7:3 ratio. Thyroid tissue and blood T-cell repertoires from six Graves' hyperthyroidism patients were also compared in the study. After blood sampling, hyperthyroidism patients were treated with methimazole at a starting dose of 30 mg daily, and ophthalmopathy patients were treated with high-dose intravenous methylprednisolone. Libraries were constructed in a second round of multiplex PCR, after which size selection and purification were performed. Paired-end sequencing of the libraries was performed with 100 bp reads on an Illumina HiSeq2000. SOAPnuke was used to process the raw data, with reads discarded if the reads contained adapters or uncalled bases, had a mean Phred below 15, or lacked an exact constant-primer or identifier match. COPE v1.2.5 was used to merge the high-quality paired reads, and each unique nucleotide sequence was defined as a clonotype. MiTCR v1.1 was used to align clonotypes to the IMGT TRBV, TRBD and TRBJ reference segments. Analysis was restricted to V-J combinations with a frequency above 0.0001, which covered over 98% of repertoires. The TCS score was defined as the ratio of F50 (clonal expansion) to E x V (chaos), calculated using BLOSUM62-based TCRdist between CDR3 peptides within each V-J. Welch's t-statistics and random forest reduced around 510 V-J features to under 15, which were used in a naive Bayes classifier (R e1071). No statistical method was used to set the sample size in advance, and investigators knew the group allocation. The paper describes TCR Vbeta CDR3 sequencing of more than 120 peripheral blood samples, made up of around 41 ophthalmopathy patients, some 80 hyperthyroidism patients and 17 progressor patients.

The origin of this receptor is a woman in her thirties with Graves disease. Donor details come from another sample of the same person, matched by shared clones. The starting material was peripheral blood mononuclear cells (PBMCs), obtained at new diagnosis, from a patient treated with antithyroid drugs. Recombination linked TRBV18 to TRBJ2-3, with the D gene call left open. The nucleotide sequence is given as TGTGCCAGCTCACCTATCACAGATACGCAGTATTTT. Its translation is CASSPITDTQYF. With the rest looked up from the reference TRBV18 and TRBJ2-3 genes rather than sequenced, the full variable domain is NAGVMQNPRHLVRRRGQEARLRCSPMKGHSHVYWYRQLPEEGLKFMVYLQKENIIDESGMPKERFSAEFPKEGPSILRIQQVVRGDSAAYFCASSPITDTQYFGPGTRLTVL.